This T cell receptor (beta chain) emerged from a study of T cells after yellow fever vaccination. Study-wide results and caveats: At around 96% for CD4 and about 91% for CD8, most primary-vaccination clones showed up again after the booster.

The CDR3 runs to 14 residues. The V and J ends lost 2 bases and 7 bases respectively, with 14 bases between them. Germline V CDR1 and CDR2: WNHNN, SYGVQD (reference sequence). 5'RACE template switching generated TCR cDNA, adding a universal primer site and UMIs. One entry per CDR3 protein, called by TCRdb with MiXCR from the 5' RACE reads. The table shows some 220,000 distinct CDR3 sequences, with 2.5% to 3.5% occurring only once. This clonotype was recorded at least ten times. Its target is not known. This receptor was obtained from a man aged 18 to 29 who received the YFV17D yellow fever vaccine. The starting material was CD4+ T cells sorted from PBMCs, obtained 10 days after the yellow fever booster vaccination. The chain couples TRBV10-1 to TRBJ1-1; D is possibly TRBD1 (6 bases). In DNA form, the CDR3 reads TGCGCCAGCAGTGAGGGGGGCCCTTTCAATGAAGCTTTCTTT. Protein product: CASSEGGPFNEAFF.